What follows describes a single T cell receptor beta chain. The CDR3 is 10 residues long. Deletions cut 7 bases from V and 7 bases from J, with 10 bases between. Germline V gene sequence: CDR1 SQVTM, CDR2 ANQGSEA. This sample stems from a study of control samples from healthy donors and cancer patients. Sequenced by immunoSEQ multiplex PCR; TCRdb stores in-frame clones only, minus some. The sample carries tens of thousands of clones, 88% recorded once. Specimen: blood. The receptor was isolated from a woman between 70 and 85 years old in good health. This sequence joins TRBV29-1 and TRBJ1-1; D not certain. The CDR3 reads CSARTIEAFF. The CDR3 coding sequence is TGCAGCGCACGAACGATTGAAGCTTTCTTT.